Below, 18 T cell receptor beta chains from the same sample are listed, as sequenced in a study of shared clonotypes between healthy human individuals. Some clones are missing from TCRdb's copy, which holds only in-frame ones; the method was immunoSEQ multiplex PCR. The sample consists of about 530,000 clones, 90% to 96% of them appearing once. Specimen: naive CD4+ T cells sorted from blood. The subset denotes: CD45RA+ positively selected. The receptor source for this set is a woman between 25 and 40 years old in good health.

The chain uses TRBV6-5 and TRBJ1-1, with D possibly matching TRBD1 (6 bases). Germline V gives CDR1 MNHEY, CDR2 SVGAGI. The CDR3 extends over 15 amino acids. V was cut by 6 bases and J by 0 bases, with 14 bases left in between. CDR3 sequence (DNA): TGTGCCAGCAGCCCCGACAGGAGCATGAACACTGAAGCTTTCTTT. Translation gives CASSPDRSMNTEAFF.

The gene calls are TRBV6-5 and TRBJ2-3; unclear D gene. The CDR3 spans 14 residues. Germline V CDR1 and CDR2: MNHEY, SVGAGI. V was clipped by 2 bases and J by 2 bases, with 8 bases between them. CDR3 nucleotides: TGTGCCAGCAGTTACATGTCCGTCACAGATACGCAGTATTTT. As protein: CASSYMSVTDTQYF.

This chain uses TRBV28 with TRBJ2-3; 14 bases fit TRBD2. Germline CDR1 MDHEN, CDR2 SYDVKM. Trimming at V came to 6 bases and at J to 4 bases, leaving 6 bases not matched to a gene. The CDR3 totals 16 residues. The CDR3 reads CASRPGTSGRSDTQYF. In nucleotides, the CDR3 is TGTGCCAGCAGACCCGGGACTAGCGGGAGATCAGATACGCAGTATTTT.

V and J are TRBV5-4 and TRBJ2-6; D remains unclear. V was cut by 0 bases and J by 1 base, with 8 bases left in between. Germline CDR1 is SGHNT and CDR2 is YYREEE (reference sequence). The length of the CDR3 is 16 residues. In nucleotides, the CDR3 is TGTGCCAGCAGCTTGGATCCGACTTCTGGGGCCAACGTCCTGACTTTC. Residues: CASSLDPTSGANVLTF.

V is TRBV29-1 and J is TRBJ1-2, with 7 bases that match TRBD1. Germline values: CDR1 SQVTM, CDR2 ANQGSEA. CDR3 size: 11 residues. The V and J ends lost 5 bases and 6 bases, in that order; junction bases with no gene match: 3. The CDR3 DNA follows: TGCAGCGTTCTTACAGGGGATGGCTACACCTTC. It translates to CSVLTGDGYTF. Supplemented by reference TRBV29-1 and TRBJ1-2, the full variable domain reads SAVISQKPSRDICQRGTSLTIQCQVDSQVTMMFWYRQQPGQSLTLIATANQGSEATYESGFVIDKFPISRPNLTFSTLTVSNMSPEDSSIYLCSVLTGDGYTFGSGTRLTVV.

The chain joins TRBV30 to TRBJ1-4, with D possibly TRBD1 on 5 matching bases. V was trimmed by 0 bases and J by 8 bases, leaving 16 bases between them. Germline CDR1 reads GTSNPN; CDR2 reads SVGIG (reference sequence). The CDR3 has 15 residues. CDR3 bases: TGTGCCTGGAGTGTACCCGACAGCAGACAGGAAAAACTGTTTTTT. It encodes CAWSVPDSRQEKLFF.

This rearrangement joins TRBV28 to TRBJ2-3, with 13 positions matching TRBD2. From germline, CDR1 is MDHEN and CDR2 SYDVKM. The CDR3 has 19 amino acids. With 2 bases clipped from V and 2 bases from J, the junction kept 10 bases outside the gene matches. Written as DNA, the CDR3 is TGTGCCAGCAGTTTACCCCCGGGACTAGCGGGAACGCACACAGATACGCAGTATTTT. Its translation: CASSLPPGLAGTHTDTQYF.

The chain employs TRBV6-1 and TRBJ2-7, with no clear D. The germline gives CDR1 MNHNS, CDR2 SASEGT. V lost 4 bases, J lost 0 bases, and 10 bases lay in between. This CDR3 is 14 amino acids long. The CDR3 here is CASSAQALSYEQYF. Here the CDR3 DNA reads TGTGCCAGCAGTGCCCAGGCTCTCTCCTACGAGCAGTACTTC.

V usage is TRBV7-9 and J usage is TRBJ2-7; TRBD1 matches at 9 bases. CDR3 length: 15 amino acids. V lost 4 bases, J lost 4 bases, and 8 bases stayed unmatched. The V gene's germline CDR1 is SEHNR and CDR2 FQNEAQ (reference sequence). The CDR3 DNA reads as TGTGCCAGCAGCTCGGGACAGGGTGGAGGATACGAGCAGTACTTC. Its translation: CASSSGQGGGYEQYF.

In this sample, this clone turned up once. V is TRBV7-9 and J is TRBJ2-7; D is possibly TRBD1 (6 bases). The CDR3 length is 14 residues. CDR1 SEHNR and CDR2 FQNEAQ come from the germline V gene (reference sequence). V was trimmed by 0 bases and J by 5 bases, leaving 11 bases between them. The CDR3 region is CASSLAWGRDEQYF. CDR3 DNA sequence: TGTGCCAGCAGCTTAGCGTGGGGGCGCGACGAGCAGTACTTC.

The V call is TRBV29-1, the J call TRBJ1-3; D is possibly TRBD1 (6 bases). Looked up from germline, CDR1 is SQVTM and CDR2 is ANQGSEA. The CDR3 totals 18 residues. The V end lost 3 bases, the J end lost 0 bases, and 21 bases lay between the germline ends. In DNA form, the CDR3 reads TGCAGCGTTGAGGCCAGGGGCGACAGATTAAGCTCTGGAAACACCATATATTTT. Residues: CSVEARGDRLSSGNTIYF.

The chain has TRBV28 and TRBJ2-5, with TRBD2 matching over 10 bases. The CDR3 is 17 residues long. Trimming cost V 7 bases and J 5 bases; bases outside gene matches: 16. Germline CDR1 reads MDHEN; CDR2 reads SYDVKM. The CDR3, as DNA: TGTGCCAGCACCCCTCAAAGCGGGAGGGTTGTCGGTGAGACCCAGTACTTC. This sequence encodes CASTPQSGRVVGETQYF.

DNA of the CDR3: TGTGCCAGCAGCCCTCATCAGGACGAGCAGTACTTC. Its translation: CASSPHQDEQYF. This chain links TRBV25-1 with TRBJ2-5; D gene unclear. Gene TRBJ2-7 matches the end of the DNA better, so the J call may be wrong. This CDR3 region has 12 residues. The V gene's germline CDR1 is MGHDK and CDR2 SYGVNS.

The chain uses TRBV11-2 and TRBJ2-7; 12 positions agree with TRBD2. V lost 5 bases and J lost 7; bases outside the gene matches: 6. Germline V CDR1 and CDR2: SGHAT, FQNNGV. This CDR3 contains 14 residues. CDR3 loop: CASSLTLAGGEQYF. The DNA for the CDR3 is TGTGCCAGCAGCCTAACACTAGCGGGAGGTGAGCAGTACTTC.

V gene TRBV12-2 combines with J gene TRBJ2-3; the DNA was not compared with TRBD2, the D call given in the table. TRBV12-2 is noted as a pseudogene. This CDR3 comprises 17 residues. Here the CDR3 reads CASRLDPPRGCRDTQYF. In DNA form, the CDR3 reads TGTGCAAGTCGCTTAGACCCCCCGCGCGGGTGTCGCGATACGCAGTATTTT.

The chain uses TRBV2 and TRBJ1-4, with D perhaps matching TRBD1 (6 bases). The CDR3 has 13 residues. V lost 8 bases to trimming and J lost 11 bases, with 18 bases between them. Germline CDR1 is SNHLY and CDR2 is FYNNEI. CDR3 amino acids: CASRTGTWGKLFF. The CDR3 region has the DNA TGTGCCAGCCGCACCGGGACATGGGGCAAACTGTTTTTT.

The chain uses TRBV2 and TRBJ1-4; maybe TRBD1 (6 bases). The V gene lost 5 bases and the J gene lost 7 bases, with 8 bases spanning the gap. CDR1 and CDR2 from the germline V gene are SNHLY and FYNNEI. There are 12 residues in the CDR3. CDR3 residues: CASSTRGEKLFF. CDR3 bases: TGTGCCAGCAGTACCAGGGGTGAAAAACTGTTTTTT.

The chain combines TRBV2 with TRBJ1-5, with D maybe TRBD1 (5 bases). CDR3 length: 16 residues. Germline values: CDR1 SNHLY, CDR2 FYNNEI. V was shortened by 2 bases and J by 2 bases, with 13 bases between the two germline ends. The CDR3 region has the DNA TGTGCCAGCAGTGAAAACGGGGGTTCCGGCAATCAGCCCCAGCATTTT. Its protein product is CASSENGGSGNQPQHF.